Here is one TCR beta chain with its context. As yet, its antigen is unknown. Only healthy Caucasians were included as donors. The length of the CDR3 is 13 residues. Germline V lookup: CDR1 MNHEY, CDR2 SMNVEV (reference sequence). The germline V and J ends were trimmed by 7 bases and 5 bases, with 14 bases remaining between them. TCRdb reprocessed the 5' RACE reads via MiXCR and lists one record per CDR3 protein. The sample holds fewer than 250,000 distinct CDR3 sequences, about 16% seen once. The data originate from a study of identical twins. Study-wide results and limits: Out-of-frame alpha sequences common to twins exhibited an excess of low generation probability.

The same sample was also studied in work on T cells expressing NK-cell markers. That paper notes: No clear determination of HCMV specificity was made for expanded NKG2C+ T cell clones.

This receptor was obtained from a woman between 18 and 29 years old in good health. The sequencing input was CD8+ T cells sorted from blood. The chain combines TRBV27 with TRBJ2-5; D uncertain. CDR3 region: CASKISGQETQYF. CDR3 bases: TGTGCCAGCAAGATATCGGGTCAGGAGACCCAGTACTTC.